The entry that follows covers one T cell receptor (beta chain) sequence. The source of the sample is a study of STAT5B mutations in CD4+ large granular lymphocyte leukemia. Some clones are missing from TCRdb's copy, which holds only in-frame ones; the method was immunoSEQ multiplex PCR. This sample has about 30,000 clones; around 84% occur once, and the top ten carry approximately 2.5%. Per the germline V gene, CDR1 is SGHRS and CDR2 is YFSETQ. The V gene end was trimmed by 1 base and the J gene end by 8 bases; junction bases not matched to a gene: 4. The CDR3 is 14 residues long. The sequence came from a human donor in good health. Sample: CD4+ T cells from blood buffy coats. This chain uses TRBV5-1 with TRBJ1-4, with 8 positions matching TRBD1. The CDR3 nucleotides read TGCGCCAGCAGCTTGCAGGGGGCAGGGGAAAAACTGTTTTTT. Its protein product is CASSLQGAGEKLFF.